The present entry profiles one T cell receptor (beta chain) with its context. Authors' processing steps: Amplification from reference gene primers served as the basis for estimated nucleated cell counts. Using immunoSEQ multiplex PCR, the repertoire was profiled, and TCRdb retains in-frame clones only, with some absent. V, J and clone size are those of that table, while D and trimming were read from the DNA. The repertoire holds 200,000 to 250,000 clones, 60% to 85% seen once, with around 5.4% in the top ten. This record comes from a study of blood T cell repertoires in COVID-19. Germline V CDR1 and CDR2: MDHEN, SYDVKM. The V and J ends lost 1 base and 2 bases respectively, with 12 bases between them. The CDR3 consists of 16 residues.

Sequenced input: peripheral blood. The V and J genes are TRBV28 and TRBJ2-1; maybe TRBD1 (6 bases). The sequence derives from a woman in her 70s with acute or convalescent COVID-19. Here the CDR3 reads CASSLYATGPYNEQFF. The CDR3 DNA sequence: TGTGCCAGCAGTTTATACGCGACAGGCCCCTACAATGAGCAGTTCTTC.